These 25 T cell receptor beta chains came from one sample sequenced in a study of sequential checkpoint blockade in melanoma. Treatment defined: randomized to nivolumab then ipilimumab (arm A) or the reverse (arm B). Using immunoSEQ multiplex PCR, the repertoire was profiled, and TCRdb retains in-frame clones only, with some absent. The sample consists of around 13,000 clones, approximately 72% of them appearing once. Sequencing used CD8+ T cells sorted from blood (inferred from file names), obtained from a patient given nivolumab and ipilimumab in sequence. The source of these receptors is a human donor with melanoma.

The chain uses TRBV10-3 and TRBJ1-3, with unresolved D. The V gene's germline CDR1 is ENHRY and CDR2 SYGVKD. The V gene lost 8 bases and the J gene lost 2 bases, with 13 bases spanning the gap. The CDR3 is 14 residues long. This chain's CDR3 is CAILRGGTGNTIYF. The CDR3 DNA sequence: TGTGCCATCCTCCGAGGAGGGACTGGAAACACCATATATTTT.

The V call is TRBV20-1, the J call TRBJ1-2; D uncertain. Trimming took off 3 bases at V and 12 bases at J, with 8 bases between the two ends. Germline V gene sequence: CDR1 DFQATT, CDR2 SNEGSKA (reference sequence). There are 9 residues in the CDR3. As DNA, the CDR3 is TGCAGTGCTAGCGGGGTCCACACCTTC. This codes for CSASGVHTF.

V gene TRBV27 combines with J gene TRBJ1-1; 7 nucleotides line up with TRBD1. CDR1 is MNHEY and CDR2 is SMNVEV in the germline V gene (reference sequence). Trimming removed 4 bases from V and 1 base from J; junction bases left unmatched: 0. CDR3 length equals 13 residues. The CDR3 loop reads CASSWTGNTEAFF. CDR3 in DNA: TGTGCCAGCAGTTGGACAGGGAACACTGAAGCTTTCTTT.

The chain has TRBV19 and TRBJ1-2; the D gene is possibly TRBD1 (6 bases). The germline CDR1 and CDR2 sequences are LNHDA and SQIVND (reference sequence). Trimming cost V 5 bases and J 7 bases, with 11 bases left between them. The CDR3 totals 12 residues. The CDR3 coding sequence is TGTGCCAGTAGTTTACAGGGATCTGGCTACACCTTC. It is translated as CASSLQGSGYTF.

The rearrangement uses TRBV7-8 and TRBJ2-5; a weak D match, TRBD2 (6 bases). The germline V gene encodes CDR1 SGHVS and CDR2 FQNEAQ. V was pared by 4 bases and J by 1 base, with 13 bases between. CDR3 length equals 15 residues. The CDR3 DNA follows: TGTGCCAGCAGCTCGGGATTAGCGGCCCAAGAGACCCAGTACTTC. It codes for CASSSGLAAQETQYF.

This rearrangement joins TRBV6-5 to TRBJ1-2, with D unresolved. The CDR3 extends over 15 amino acids. V gave up 0 bases and J gave up 7 bases, with 15 bases separating them. CDR1 is MNHEY, CDR2 SVGAGI, per germline. CDR3 nucleotides: TGTGCCAGCAGTTACTCAGAGGGAGCATGGGGTGGCTACACCTTC. Residues: CASSYSEGAWGGYTF.

This clone was seen only a few times. The chain links TRBV6-5 to TRBJ1-2; D may be TRBD1 (6 bases). CDR3 length: 14 residues. Germline V gives CDR1 MNHEY, CDR2 SVGAGI. V shed 8 bases and J shed 4 bases, with 17 bases lying between them. In nucleotides, the CDR3 is TGTGCCAGCTCATCGGGGGGCGGCCCCTATGGCTACACCTTC. Translation gives CASSSGGGPYGYTF.

This chain uses TRBV5-1 with TRBJ2-7; 8 positions agree with TRBD1. CDR1 and CDR2 (germline): SGHRS, YFSETQ. Germline trimming cut 3 bases from V and 2 bases from J; bases unmatched to any gene: 7. This CDR3 has 15 amino acids. CDR3 sequence (DNA): TGCGCCAGCAGCTCGCGGACAGGGAAGCCCTACGAGCAGTACTTC. As protein: CASSSRTGKPYEQYF.

The rearrangement uses TRBV6-5 and TRBJ2-5; 8 bases are shared with TRBD2. Matching the DNA end better, TRBJ2-7 makes the J call doubtful. Germline V CDR1 and CDR2: MNHEY, SVGAGI. This CDR3 comprises 15 residues. The CDR3 protein is CASSYASGSSYEQYF. In nucleotides, the CDR3 is TGTGCCAGCAGTTACGCGAGCGGGAGCTCCTACGAGCAGTACTTC.

The chain employs TRBV20-1 and TRBJ1-1; D gene unclear. In germline, CDR1 is DFQATT, CDR2 SNEGSKA (reference sequence). With 3 bases removed from V and 11 bases from J, the gap between germline ends came to 10 bases. The CDR3 has 10 amino acids. In DNA, the CDR3 is TGCAGTGCTAGGGCGGGTGCGGCTTTCTTT. It specifies CSARAGAAFF.

This chain connects TRBV29-1 to TRBJ2-7; 9 bases fit TRBD1. The germline V gene has CDR1 SQVTM and CDR2 ANQGSEA. V was pared by 0 bases and J by 4 bases, with 4 bases of the junction left unmatched. The CDR3 contains 14 residues. CDR3: CSVEDPGTGYEQYF. Here the CDR3 DNA reads TGCAGCGTTGAAGATCCAGGGACAGGGTACGAGCAGTACTTC.

The chain recombines TRBV9 with TRBJ1-3; TRBD1 might be the D (5 bases). CDR1 SGDLS and CDR2 YYNGEE come from the germline V gene. V lost 4 bases, J lost 4 bases, and 18 bases lay in between. This CDR3 spans 16 amino acids. CDR3 sequence reads: CASSLGGESRGNTIYF. The CDR3 coding sequence is TGTGCCAGCAGCCTCGGGGGGGAATCTAGAGGAAACACCATATATTTT.

V is TRBV7-9 and J is TRBJ2-5; perhaps TRBD2 as D (5 bases). Trimming pared 5 bases from V and 0 bases from J, leaving 13 bases between. The CDR3 spans 15 residues. Germline values: CDR1 SEHNR, CDR2 FQNEAQ (reference sequence). The DNA for the CDR3 is TGTGCCAGCAGCGTTAAACAGCGGTACCAAGAGACCCAGTACTTC. Amino acid sequence: CASSVKQRYQETQYF.

The chain is built from TRBV27 and TRBJ1-2; D gene uncertain. Trimming left V 3 bases short and J 2 bases short, with 7 bases between. Germline loops: CDR1 MNHEY, CDR2 SMNVEV (reference sequence). The CDR3 length is 13 residues. The chain's CDR3 is CASSFSENYGYTF. CDR3 coding DNA: TGTGCCAGCAGTTTTAGTGAAAACTATGGCTACACCTTC.

The V and J genes are TRBV13 and TRBJ2-7; D unclear. CDR1 PRHDT and CDR2 FYEKMQ come from the germline V gene (reference sequence). The CDR3 consists of 12 residues. The ends were cut back, 3 bases at V and 4 bases at J, with 7 bases in the middle. The CDR3 protein is CASSFSRYEQYF. CDR3 bases: TGTGCCAGCAGCTTCTCGCGGTACGAGCAGTACTTC.

This sequence joins TRBV9 and TRBJ2-3, with 7 positions matching TRBD2. The V gene's germline CDR1 is SGDLS and CDR2 YYNGEE. J lost 0 bases, V lost 4 bases, and 11 bases had no gene match. This CDR3 has 17 residues. CDR3 DNA sequence: TGTGCCAGCAGCCCCGACGGAGCGGGGACTAGCACAGATACGCAGTATTTT. Translation: CASSPDGAGTSTDTQYF.

The CDR3 coding sequence is TGTGCCAGCAGCCCCGGGGGTCGCAATCAGCCCCAGCATTTT. Protein sequence: CASSPGGRNQPQHF. The chain is built from TRBV6-5 and TRBJ1-5, with D possibly being TRBD1 (5 bases). Per the germline V gene, CDR1 is MNHEY and CDR2 is SVGAGI. Trimming stripped 6 bases from V and 2 bases from J, with 11 bases between. This CDR3 contains 14 residues.

This chain uses TRBV6-1 with TRBJ2-7, with a possible D match to TRBD1 (7 bases). The germline CDR1 and CDR2 sequences are MNHNS and SASEGT. The CDR3 is 15 residues long. The ends were cut back, 0 bases at V and 5 bases at J, with 14 bases in the middle. The CDR3 DNA sequence: TGTGCCAGCAGTGAAGCCTCGGACAGGAGGGACGAGCAGTACTTC. Translated, it gives CASSEASDRRDEQYF.

The gene calls are TRBV7-6 and TRBJ2-5; unclear D gene. This CDR3 spans 13 amino acids. The V end was cut by 5 bases, the J end by 4 bases, with 11 bases between. Germline V CDR1 and CDR2: SGHVS, FNYEAQ. CDR3 amino acids: CASSLSRGETQYF. CDR3 in DNA: TGTGCCAGCAGCCTCTCCCGCGGAGAGACCCAGTACTTC.

This CDR3 is CASSSGGGSADTQYF. The CDR3 nucleotides read TGTGCCAGCAGTTCCGGGGGGGGAAGTGCAGATACGCAGTATTTT. The V and J genes are TRBV6-6 and TRBJ2-3; TRBD2 agrees at 8 bases. Germline V gives CDR1 MNHNY, CDR2 SVGAGI (reference sequence). J gave up 4 bases and V 4 bases, and 7 bases lay outside the gene matches. CDR3 size: 15 residues.

The rearrangement joins TRBV27 to TRBJ2-3; TRBD1 matches 7 bases. V lost 5 bases and J lost 4; bases outside the gene matches: 12. The CDR3 is made up of 16 amino acids. Germline CDR1 and CDR2: MNHEY and SMNVEV (reference sequence). The CDR3 protein is CASSEGRGYRADTQYF. CDR3 DNA: TGTGCCAGCAGTGAAGGCAGGGGGTATCGAGCAGATACGCAGTATTTT.

The V and J genes are TRBV19 and TRBJ1-2; TRBD1 agrees at 9 bases. V lost 10 bases to trimming and J lost 7 bases; unmatched junction nucleotides: 7. This CDR3 has 12 residues. Germline assignment: CDR1 LNHDA and CDR2 SQIVND (reference sequence). The CDR3: CATKTGGTGYTF. The CDR3 DNA follows: TGTGCCACTAAAACAGGGGGCACTGGCTACACCTTC.

This clone showed up just once. The gene calls are TRBV9 and TRBJ2-4; the match to TRBD2 covers 7 bases. Germline CDR1 is SGDLS and CDR2 is YYNGEE. The CDR3 sequence is 14 residues long. The junction had 3 bases not matched to a gene; V was cut back by 0 bases and J by 6 bases. The CDR3 region is CASSVGGGRNIQYF. In DNA form, the CDR3 reads TGTGCCAGCAGCGTAGGGGGGGGGAGAAACATTCAGTACTTC.

This clone was seen only a few times. V gene TRBV10-3 combines with J gene TRBJ1-4; 8 bases line up with TRBD1. Germline V CDR1 and CDR2: ENHRY, SYGVKD. V was clipped by 0 bases and J by 7 bases; unmatched bases: 4. The CDR3 covers 15 residues. CDR3 DNA sequence: TGTGCCATCAGTGAGTCGACAGGGGTGGGTGAAAAACTGTTTTTT. Translating gives CAISESTGVGEKLFF.

The genes are TRBV11-2 and TRBJ2-5; possible D gene TRBD2, 6 bases. Germline V gene data show CDR1 as SGHAT and CDR2 as FQNNGV. This CDR3 is 17 amino acids long. V was trimmed by 2 bases and J by 2 bases, leaving 18 bases between them. The CDR3 spells CASSLRNEVAEQETQYF. In nucleotides, the CDR3 is TGTGCCAGCAGCTTACGCAACGAGGTAGCGGAACAAGAGACCCAGTACTTC.